Each of the 25 T cell receptor beta chains below was sequenced from the same sample in a study of T cell changes during pregnancy in multiple sclerosis. Profiling relied on immunoSEQ multiplex PCR, and the TCRdb table lists in-frame clones only, not all of them. The sample holds more than 85,000 clones; more than 80% are singletons and the top ten take approximately 1.2%. The source was peripheral blood, collected in the second trimester of pregnancy. The origin of the receptors is a female donor with multiple sclerosis, enrolled in a pregnancy study.

The V and J genes are TRBV5-8 and TRBJ1-2; 9 bases map to TRBD1. The V gene's germline CDR1 is SGHTS and CDR2 YDEGEE. The J segment lost 3 bases and the V segment lost 0 bases, leaving 6 bases of the junction unmatched. The CDR3 covers 16 residues. Here the CDR3 reads CASSLVFRDRDYGYTF. The CDR3 region has the DNA TGTGCCAGCAGCTTGGTATTCCGGGACAGGGACTATGGCTACACCTTC.

This chain links TRBV19 with TRBJ1-4; no clear D. The V gene's germline CDR1 is LNHDA and CDR2 SQIVND (reference sequence). CDR3 length: 15 residues. The ends were cut back, 6 bases at V and 3 bases at J, with 14 bases in the middle. CDR3 amino acids: CASREREKANEKLFF. The CDR3 DNA reads TGTGCCAGTAGGGAGCGGGAGAAGGCTAATGAAAAACTGTTTTTT.

For the CDR3, the DNA is TGTGCCAGCAGCCAAGATACGCTAGCGGGGGTTAGCACAGATACGCAGTATTTT. Encoded protein: CASSQDTLAGVSTDTQYF. This chain uses TRBV4-2 with TRBJ2-3, with 10 positions matching TRBD2. Trimming at V came to 0 bases and at J to 0 bases, leaving 6 bases not matched to a gene. This CDR3 has 18 amino acids. Germline V gene lookup returns CDR1 LGHNA and CDR2 YNFKEQ.

The rearrangement uses TRBV11-2 and TRBJ2-4; TRBD1 agrees at 9 bases. The V gene end was trimmed by 1 base and the J gene end by 6 bases; junction bases not matched to a gene: 4. This CDR3 is built from 15 residues. Germline values: CDR1 SGHAT, CDR2 FQNNGV. The CDR3 loop reads CASSLAGGQGNIQYF. CDR3 DNA sequence: TGTGCCAGCAGCTTAGCGGGGGGACAGGGAAACATTCAGTACTTC.

V usage is TRBV1 and J usage is TRBJ2-1; the table assigns TRBD2, which was not confirmed against the DNA. TRBV1 is a pseudogene. The CDR3 consists of 20 residues. The chain's CDR3 is CTSSQDLASGRVSAYNEQFF. CDR3 bases: TGCACCAGCAGCCAAGATCTCGCTAGCGGGAGAGTCTCGGCCTACAATGAGCAGTTCTTC.

The chain uses TRBV28 and TRBJ1-2; D perhaps matches TRBD1 (6 bases). The CDR3 loop spans 14 amino acids. Trimming left V 3 bases short and J 2 bases short, with 10 bases between. Germline CDR1 reads MDHEN; CDR2 reads SYDVKM. The CDR3 reads CASSLGGTNYGYTF. DNA of the CDR3: TGTGCCAGCAGTTTGGGAGGGACAAACTATGGCTACACCTTC.

The chain is built from TRBV7-3 and TRBJ2-5, with TRBD2 matching 16 bases. The CDR3 is 17 amino acids. Germline values: CDR1 SGHTA, CDR2 FQGTGA. V was pared by 5 bases and J by 4 bases, with 7 bases of the junction left unmatched. The CDR3 coding sequence is TGTGCCAGCAGCCAGGGGACTAGCGGGGGGGCCCGAGAGACCCAGTACTTC. This sequence encodes CASSQGTSGGARETQYF.

The V call is TRBV28, the J call TRBJ2-7, with 7 positions matching TRBD2. The CDR3 has 15 amino acids. In germline, CDR1 is MDHEN, CDR2 SYDVKM. J gave up 7 bases and V 1 base, and 10 bases lay outside the gene matches. The CDR3 DNA is TGTGCCAGCAGTTTATACCGGACTAGAGCCGCGGAGCAGTACTTC. Encoded protein: CASSLYRTRAAEQYF.

This clone was seen a handful of times. The chain couples TRBV5-4 to TRBJ2-5; the D gene is possibly TRBD2 (6 bases). Trimming left V 4 bases short and J 5 bases short, with 12 bases between. This CDR3 has 13 residues. From germline, CDR1 is SGHNT and CDR2 YYREEE (reference sequence). CDR3 sequence reads: CASSRDSDETQYF. In DNA, the CDR3 is TGTGCCAGCAGCCGGGACTCTGACGAGACCCAGTACTTC.

The chain recombines TRBV20-1 with TRBJ2-1; D remains unclear. The CDR3 consists of 10 residues. Germline V gene lookup returns CDR1 DFQATT and CDR2 SNEGSKA (reference sequence). The CDR3 DNA reads TGCAGCCTCCTAGGCAATGAGCAGTTCTTC. It yields the protein CSLLGNEQFF.

The chain employs TRBV9 and TRBJ2-2, with TRBD2 identical over 11 bases. The CDR3 totals 16 residues. CDR1 is SGDLS, CDR2 YYNGEE, per germline. With 4 bases clipped from V and 6 bases from J, the junction kept 8 bases outside the gene matches. In DNA, the CDR3 is TGTGCCAGCAGCCTGGGACTAGCGGAGGAGGCCGGGGAGCTGTTTTTT. Translating it yields CASSLGLAEEAGELFF.

This sequence joins TRBV5-1 and TRBJ2-5; TRBD2 matches 11 bases. Germline V CDR1 and CDR2: SGHRS, YFSETQ. The V segment lost 3 bases and the J segment 1 base; nucleotides outside the gene matches: 5. The CDR3 runs to 16 residues. CDR3 DNA sequence: TGCGCCAGCAGCTCGTCGGGACTAGCGGTCCAAGAGACCCAGTACTTC. Translation: CASSSSGLAVQETQYF.

This clone was counted between two and nine times. The chain carries TRBV11-2 and TRBJ1-1, with D tentatively TRBD1 (5 bases). The V end was cut by 5 bases, the J end by 5 bases, with 15 bases between. Per the germline V gene, CDR1 is SGHAT and CDR2 is FQNNGV. The CDR3 loop spans 14 amino acids. The CDR3 loop reads CASSLTTGGTEAFF. The CDR3, as DNA: TGTGCCAGCAGCCTGACGACCGGGGGGACTGAAGCTTTCTTT.

This CDR3 is CASSQAGLAGAYSYEQYF. The CDR3, as DNA: TGTGCCAGCAGCCAAGCTGGACTAGCGGGAGCCTACTCCTACGAGCAGTACTTC. V is TRBV4-2 and J is TRBJ2-7; 13 bases are a match to TRBD2. The CDR3 spans 18 residues. V lost 1 base and J lost 0; bases outside the gene matches: 6. Germline CDR1 and CDR2: LGHNA and YNFKEQ.

In this sample, this clone turned up once. V usage is TRBV28 and J usage is TRBJ1-3, with D uncertain. Trimming removed 6 bases from V and 0 bases from J, with 12 bases in between. The CDR3 runs to 15 residues. In germline, CDR1 is MDHEN, CDR2 SYDVKM. CDR3 sequence: CASSRERYSGNTIYF. CDR3 coding DNA: TGTGCCAGCAGCCGTGAGAGGTACTCTGGAAACACCATATATTTT.

The chain combines TRBV5-1 with TRBJ2-3; 13 positions match TRBD2. After removal of 4 bases from V and 4 bases from J, the junction contained 6 bases not matched to a gene. The CDR3 length is 16 residues. Germline lookup yields CDR1 SGHRS and CDR2 YFSETQ. This CDR3 reads CASSLWTSGGADTQYF. The CDR3 nucleotides are TGCGCCAGCAGCCTTTGGACTAGCGGGGGCGCAGATACGCAGTATTTT.

The chain has TRBV2 and TRBJ2-5, with D possibly matching TRBD2 (5 bases). Trimming cost V 8 bases and J 5 bases, with 9 bases left between them. CDR3 length: 11 residues. Looked up from germline, CDR1 is SNHLY and CDR2 is FYNNEI. The CDR3 nucleotides are TGTGCCAGCGAAAGAGGGGAGACCCAGTACTTC. Encoded protein: CASERGETQYF.

As for this clone: Other DNA variants within this sample encode the same CDR3. V and J are TRBV19 and TRBJ1-1, with no clear D. The CDR3 sequence is 13 residues long. V shed 6 bases and J shed 1 base, with 9 bases lying between them. The germline V gene encodes CDR1 LNHDA and CDR2 SQIVND (reference sequence). DNA for the CDR3: TGTGCCAGTAGCATTACGAGGAACACTGAAGCTTTCTTT. It translates to CASSITRNTEAFF.

The chain combines TRBV7-9 with TRBJ1-2, with 7 bases lining up with TRBD1. This CDR3 has 16 amino acids. Trimming cost V 1 base and J 4 bases; bases outside gene matches: 9. From germline, CDR1 is SEHNR and CDR2 FQNEAQ (reference sequence). The CDR3 reads CASSLDGQGGSYGYTF. For the CDR3, the DNA is TGTGCCAGCAGCTTAGACGGGCAGGGGGGATCCTATGGCTACACCTTC.

The chain links TRBV7-2 to TRBJ1-1; maybe TRBD1 (5 bases). The V end lost 11 bases, the J end lost 9 bases, and 25 bases lay between the germline ends. Per the germline V gene, CDR1 is SGHTA and CDR2 is FQGNSA. The CDR3 is made up of 14 amino acids. The CDR3 spells CAGGWADGRDQAFF. The CDR3 DNA reads as TGTGCCGGGGGGTGGGCGGACGGGCGCGATCAAGCTTTCTTT.

This clone ranks as medium-sized. The chain uses TRBV5-1 and TRBJ2-7; perhaps TRBD1 as D (6 bases). CDR3 length equals 15 residues. Germline assignment: CDR1 SGHRS and CDR2 YFSETQ. V gave up 5 bases and J gave up 0 bases, with 15 bases separating them. Here the CDR3 reads CASRYRQGPSYEQYF. CDR3 DNA sequence: TGCGCCAGCAGATACCGGCAGGGGCCCTCCTACGAGCAGTACTTC.

Worth noting for this clone: Without the conserved terminal phenylalanine or tryptophan, this CDR3 likely stems from a read error. Because the CDR3's place on the DNA is in doubt, the DNA is left out and the CDR3 is given as listed by TCRdb. The CDR3 loop is CASSQSRGGLLSG. V gene TRBV4-1 combines with J gene TRBJ2-4; the DNA was not used to check the table's D call, TRBD2. Ends included, the CDR3 has 13 residues. In germline, CDR1 is MGHRA, CDR2 YSYEKL.

This chain connects TRBV4-1 to TRBJ2-3; 10 nucleotides match TRBD2. The CDR3 contains 19 residues. The J segment lost 2 bases and the V segment lost 0 bases, leaving 11 bases of the junction unmatched. Germline V gene lookup returns CDR1 MGHRA and CDR2 YSYEKL. The CDR3: CASSQDRGSGGAYTDTQYF. CDR3 in DNA: TGCGCCAGCAGCCAAGATCGGGGAAGCGGGGGGGCGTACACAGATACGCAGTATTTT.

This clone has a single count. The V gene is TRBV6-6, the J gene TRBJ2-7, with 9 positions matching TRBD1. CDR3 size: 15 residues. Germline V gene data show CDR1 as MNHNY and CDR2 as SVGAGI (reference sequence). V lost 2 bases, J lost 4 bases, and 6 bases stayed unmatched. The CDR3 protein is CASSYRGTGKYEQYF. The CDR3 DNA is TGTGCCAGCAGTTACCGCGGGACAGGGAAGTACGAGCAGTACTTC.

The chain links TRBV7-8 to TRBJ2-3; D is ambiguous. The V gene's germline CDR1 is SGHVS and CDR2 FQNEAQ. The CDR3 runs to 12 residues. Trimming removed 2 bases at V and 9 bases at J, with 9 bases between. CDR3 in amino acids: CASSLYSNTQYF. CDR3 in DNA: TGTGCCAGCAGCTTATACTCTAACACGCAGTATTTT.